The text below deals with one TCR beta chain. Its antigen is unidentified. One junction end disagrees with the germline gene, perhaps due to a read error. The sample's treatment: some 20 received Ad26.COV2.S at low or high dose, single or two shots; about 5 received placebo; per-sample allocation not given. Specimen acquisition occurred on day 63 following the initial vaccine or placebo injection. This table comes from immunoSEQ multiplex PCR, and its TCRdb copy is limited to in-frame clones, with some not included. The table has 350,000 to 450,000 clones, 80% to 90% seen once; the top ten hold about 3%. This sample is part of a study of Ad26.COV2.S vaccination and SARS-CoV-2 variants. Turning to the study itself: Ad26.COV2.S shots went into the muscle once or twice, 56 days apart.

The CDR3 consists of 16 residues. The germline gives CDR1 SSHAT, CDR2 FNYEAQ (reference sequence). Overall study results and limits: Analyses that measured TCR breadth and depth may have underestimated total T cell responses. Recipients given vaccine exceeded placebo recipients in spike-specific TCR breadth.

The receptor's source is a person aged 18 to 65 who received the Ad26.COV2.S COVID-19 vaccine or a placebo. Material: peripheral blood, obtained in a trial of Ad26.COV2.S vaccine versus placebo. V and J are TRBV7-7 and TRBJ2-7; 8 nucleotides line up with TRBD2. This CDR3 reads CASSPGAAGGSYEQYF. The DNA of the CDR3 is TGTGCTAGCAGCCCAGGCGCTGCGGGGGGCTCCTACGAGCAGTACTTC.